Listed here are 22 T cell receptor beta chains from one sample, sequenced in a study of T cell responses to AZD1222 COVID-19 vaccine. The method was immunoSEQ multiplex PCR; TCRdb's version includes in-frame clones alone and lacks a portion of them. The table lists some 180,000 clones, around 90% of them singletons, with less than 2.5% in the top ten. The sequenced sample was peripheral blood, obtained 28 days after the second AZD1222 dose. The source of these receptors is an adult who received the AZD1222 COVID-19 vaccine.

V usage is TRBV18 and J usage is TRBJ2-3; D gene ambiguous. This CDR3 is built from 15 residues. With 0 bases removed from V and 2 bases from J, the gap between germline ends came to 9 bases. From germline, CDR1 is KGHSH and CDR2 LQKENI. CDR3 sequence (DNA): TGTGCCAGCTCACCACCTGCACGGATCACAGATACGCAGTATTTT. Translating gives CASSPPARITDTQYF.

This clone was picked up a small number of times. The chain uses TRBV5-6 and TRBJ1-1; D is ambiguous. V gave up 7 bases and J gave up 5 bases, with 12 bases separating them. The CDR3 has 12 residues. The germline CDR1 and CDR2 sequences are SGHDT and YYEEEE. The CDR3 region has the DNA TGTGCCAGCGAGAGACTATTGACTGAAGCTTTCTTT. It codes for CASERLLTEAFF.

The J gene is TRBJ2-7, the V gene TRBV25-1, with 8 bases lining up with TRBD2. The CDR3 is 13 residues long. After removal of 8 bases from V and 5 bases from J, the junction contained 8 bases not matched to a gene. Looked up from germline, CDR1 is MGHDK and CDR2 is SYGVNS. The CDR3 loop is CASSGGAGHEQYF. CDR3 DNA: TGTGCCAGCTCGGGAGGGGCAGGGCACGAGCAGTACTTC.

The chain carries TRBV6-5 and TRBJ1-2; the match to TRBD1 covers 7 bases. Germline V gene data show CDR1 as MNHEY and CDR2 as SVGAGI. The CDR3 contains 12 residues. Germline trimming cut 7 bases from V and 8 bases from J; bases unmatched to any gene: 7. The CDR3 region is CASTVTGNGYTF. The CDR3 DNA follows: TGTGCCAGCACCGTGACAGGGAACGGCTACACCTTC.

The chain couples TRBV27 to TRBJ1-2, with D possibly TRBD1 on 5 matching bases. V was clipped by 0 bases and J by 8 bases, with 13 bases between them. CDR1 MNHEY and CDR2 SMNVEV come from the germline V gene (reference sequence). The CDR3 contains 14 residues. The CDR3 loop reads CASSLSLQGGGYTF. The CDR3, as DNA: TGTGCCAGCAGTTTATCCCTGCAGGGAGGGGGCTACACCTTC.

CDR3 loop: CASSVDPDRAMNTEAFF. The CDR3 coding sequence is TGTGCCAGCAGCGTAGATCCGGACAGGGCCATGAACACTGAAGCTTTCTTT. The chain has TRBV9 and TRBJ1-1; TRBD1 matches 8 bases. After removal of 0 bases from V and 0 bases from J, the junction contained 7 bases not matched to a gene. This CDR3 spans 17 amino acids. Germline V gene lookup returns CDR1 SGDLS and CDR2 YYNGEE.

This clone was found once. The chain employs TRBV4-1 and TRBJ1-5; no firm D call. V was clipped by 1 base and J by 4 bases, with 14 bases between them. The CDR3 spans 16 residues. Germline CDR1 MGHRA, CDR2 YSYEKL. CDR3 in amino acids: CASSQVARRENQPQHF. The CDR3 region has the DNA TGCGCCAGCAGCCAAGTTGCCAGACGCGAAAATCAGCCCCAGCATTTT.

The chain has TRBV24-1 and TRBJ2-1, with 7 bases lining up with TRBD2. The CDR3 sequence is 16 residues long. The V segment lost 3 bases and the J segment 1 base; nucleotides outside the gene matches: 5. Germline V lookup: CDR1 KGHDR, CDR2 SFDVKD. The CDR3 DNA is TGTGCCACCAGTGATGTAGCGGGCTTTTCCTACAATGAGCAGTTCTTC. Translated: CATSDVAGFSYNEQFF.

CDR3 bases: TGTGCCACCAGTGATTCCCCGGACAGGTTCAGCGAAAAACTGTTTTTT. It yields the protein CATSDSPDRFSEKLFF. The chain links TRBV24-1 to TRBJ1-4; 7 bases line up with TRBD1. The CDR3 covers 16 residues. J gave up 8 bases and V 2 bases, and 10 bases lay outside the gene matches. Germline V gives CDR1 KGHDR, CDR2 SFDVKD.

The CDR3 protein is CASSLADALAEKLFF. The CDR3 nucleotides read TGTGCCAGCAGCTTAGCGGACGCCCTCGCCGAAAAACTGTTTTTT. The genes are TRBV7-9 and TRBJ1-4; no firm D call. The germline V gene encodes CDR1 SEHNR and CDR2 FQNEAQ (reference sequence). Trimming left V 0 bases short and J 8 bases short, with 13 bases between. This CDR3 has 15 residues. Based on the CDR3 plus reference TRBV7-9 and TRBJ1-4, the full variable domain is DTGVSQNPRHKITKRGQNVTFRCDPISEHNRLYWYRQTLGQGPEFLTYFQNEAQLEKSRLLSDRFSAERPKGSFSTLEIQRTEQGDSAMYLCASSLADALAEKLFFGSGTQLSVL.

The V and J genes are TRBV12-2 and TRBJ2-1; the tabulated D call, TRBD2, remains unverified against the DNA. TRBV12-2 is deemed a pseudogene. The CDR3 is 19 amino acids. The CDR3 is CASRTVRSSGGPPNNEQFF. In DNA form, the CDR3 reads TGTGCAAGTCGCACGGTGAGGTCTAGCGGGGGACCTCCAAACAATGAGCAGTTCTTC.

This clone was counted once. The chain recombines TRBV6-5 with TRBJ2-7, with 9 positions matching TRBD1. This CDR3 region has 15 residues. Looked up from germline, CDR1 is MNHEY and CDR2 is SVGAGI. V shed 0 bases, J shed 3 bases, and the junction held 3 bases outside the gene matches. The CDR3 loop reads CASSYSTGGFYEQYF. In DNA, the CDR3 is TGTGCCAGCAGTTACTCCACAGGGGGCTTCTACGAGCAGTACTTC.

The gene calls are TRBV30 and TRBJ1-5; D is unresolved. Germline V gives CDR1 GTSNPN, CDR2 SVGIG (reference sequence). The V end lost 3 bases, the J end lost 1 base, and 10 bases lay between the germline ends. The CDR3 consists of 14 residues. The CDR3 sequence is CAWSPIGSNQPQHF. For the CDR3, the DNA is TGTGCCTGGAGCCCCATCGGAAGCAATCAGCCCCAGCATTTT.

The chain links TRBV7-2 to TRBJ2-1; D is possibly TRBD2 (5 bases). This CDR3 contains 12 residues. Germline assignment: CDR1 SGHTA and CDR2 FQGNSA. V was trimmed by 3 bases and J by 15 bases, leaving 15 bases between them. The CDR3 bases are TGTGCCAGCAGCTTGGACTTGTCCGCTCCGTTCTTC. As protein: CASSLDLSAPFF. Full variable domain (rest looked up from reference TRBV7-2 and TRBJ2-1): GAGVSQSPSNKVTEKGKDVELRCDPISGHTALYWYRQSLGQGLEFLIYFQGNSAPDKSGLPSDRFSAERTGGSVSTLTIQRTQQEDSAVYLCASSLDLSAPFFGPGTRLTVL.

This rearrangement joins TRBV6-1 to TRBJ2-2, with D hard to call. Germline CDR1 MNHNS, CDR2 SASEGT. This CDR3 spans 13 amino acids. Trimming pared 5 bases from V and 5 bases from J, leaving 9 bases between. The CDR3 sequence: CASSRHLTGELFF. CDR3 sequence (DNA): TGTGCCAGCAGTCGCCATCTTACCGGGGAGCTGTTTTTT.

This clone has just a few counts. This rearrangement joins TRBV19 to TRBJ2-7; 8 positions match TRBD1. Germline V gene lookup returns CDR1 LNHDA and CDR2 SQIVND (reference sequence). V dropped 4 bases and J dropped 2; count of bases not matched to a gene: 7. The CDR3 is made up of 15 amino acids. Here the CDR3 DNA reads TGTGCCAGTAGTACCGGGACAGGTGGAGCCTACGAGCAGTACTTC. Protein: CASSTGTGGAYEQYF.

This rearrangement joins TRBV2 to TRBJ2-3; D gene uncertain. CDR1 SNHLY and CDR2 FYNNEI come from the germline V gene. Deletions cut 2 bases from V and 6 bases from J, with 12 bases between. There are 14 residues in the CDR3. CDR3 loop: CASSERLPTDTQYF. In DNA, the CDR3 is TGTGCCAGCAGTGAAAGACTCCCAACGGATACGCAGTATTTT.

The V gene is TRBV4-2, the J gene TRBJ2-5; D possibly uses TRBD1 or TRBD2 (5 bases each). Trimming shortened V by 8 bases and J by 5 bases, and 12 bases separated the two germline ends. Looked up from germline, CDR1 is LGHNA and CDR2 is YNFKEQ. This CDR3 spans 12 amino acids. CDR3 region: CASQGPLETQYF. The CDR3 region has the DNA TGTGCCAGCCAGGGACCCTTGGAGACCCAGTACTTC.

The chain carries TRBV14 and TRBJ1-1, with TRBD1 matching 7 bases. This CDR3 has 17 amino acids. Germline V gene sequence: CDR1 SGHDN, CDR2 FVKESK. V trimming: 4 bases; J trimming: 1 base; junction bases outside the gene matches: 12. CDR3 DNA sequence: TGTGCCAGCAGCCGGGCGTGGGAGGGGGCCTGGAACACTGAAGCTTTCTTT. As protein: CASSRAWEGAWNTEAFF.

This clone was seen a handful of times. Other DNA sequences within the sample encode an identical CDR3. The chain couples TRBV27 to TRBJ2-5; 7 bases are a match to TRBD1. The V and J ends lost 8 bases and 2 bases, in that order; junction bases with no gene match: 8. The CDR3 extends over 14 amino acids. Germline V gene lookup returns CDR1 MNHEY and CDR2 SMNVEV (reference sequence). The CDR3, as DNA: TGTGCCAGCGGAAGAGGGACAGCTCAAGAGACCCAGTACTTC. It codes for CASGRGTAQETQYF.

The genes are TRBV6-2 or TRBV6-3 and TRBJ2-1, with D maybe TRBD2 (5 bases). The V and J ends lost 5 bases and 10 bases respectively, with 21 bases between them. The V gene's germline CDR1 is MNHEY and CDR2 SVGEGT. This CDR3 comprises 15 residues. The CDR3 DNA reads TGTGCCAGCAGTCGCAGCGGTAGCCTTATGCGGGAGCAGTTCTTC. Protein product: CASSRSGSLMREQFF.

The chain carries TRBV5-5 and TRBJ1-2; D unresolved. This CDR3 region has 12 residues. The germline V gene has CDR1 SGHKS and CDR2 YYEKEE (reference sequence). Trimming removed 0 bases at V and 10 bases at J, with 10 bases between. The CDR3 DNA sequence: TGTGCCAGCAGCTTGGAAGTGCGATACTACACCTTC. Translated, it gives CASSLEVRYYTF.